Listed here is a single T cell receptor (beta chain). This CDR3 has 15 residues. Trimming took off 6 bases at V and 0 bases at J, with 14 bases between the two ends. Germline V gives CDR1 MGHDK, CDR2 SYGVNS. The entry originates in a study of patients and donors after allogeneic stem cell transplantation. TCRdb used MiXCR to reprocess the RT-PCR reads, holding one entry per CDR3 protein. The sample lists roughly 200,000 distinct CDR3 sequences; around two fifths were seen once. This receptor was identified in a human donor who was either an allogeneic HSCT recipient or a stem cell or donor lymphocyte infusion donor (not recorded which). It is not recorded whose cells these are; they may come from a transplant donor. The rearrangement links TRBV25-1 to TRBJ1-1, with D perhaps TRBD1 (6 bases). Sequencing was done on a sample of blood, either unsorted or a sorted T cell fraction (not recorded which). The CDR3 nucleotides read TGTGCCAGCAGCAGAGCGGGACATATGAACACTGAAGCTTTCTTT. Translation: CASSRAGHMNTEAFF.